The rows below give T cell receptor beta chains drawn from one sample of a study of PD-L1 blockade in urothelial cancer. TCRdb's copy holds only in-frame clones and misses some; the assay was immunoSEQ multiplex PCR. Found here are fewer than 25,000 clones, about 83% of them singletons; the top ten hold 3% to 3.5%. Specimen: PBMCs, collected around atezolizumab (anti-PD-L1) treatment. The receptor source for this set is a man aged 50 or older with urothelial cancer. CDR3s include the opening cysteine and the closing phenylalanine or tryptophan. The order of the fields is clone size, V gene, J gene, D gene, CDR3 protein, CDR3 DNA. The D gene is left open where the match is weak. The listing skips clone size in some rows; elsewhere it reads once, few, many or a size class.

NA	TRBV7-2	TRBJ2-1	NA	CASSAFGPYNEQFF	TGTGCCAGCAGCGCCTTTGGCCCATACAATGAGCAGTTCTTC
once	TRBV5-6	TRBJ1-1	NA	CASSSGRGGVAFF	TGTGCCAGCAGCTCGGGGAGGGGTGGTGTAGCTTTCTTT
NA	TRBV9	TRBJ2-2	NA	CASSVEGGAHTGELFF	TGTGCCAGCAGCGTAGAAGGGGGGGCCCACACCGGGGAGCTGTTTTTT
NA	TRBV5-5	TRBJ2-1	TRBD2	CASSPRTSIMGNEQFF	TGTGCCAGCAGCCCCCGGACTAGCATCATGGGTAATGAGCAGTTCTTC
once	TRBV6-1	TRBJ2-6	NA	CASSDRGFGANVLTF	TGTGCCAGCAGTGACAGGGGATTTGGGGCCAACGTCCTGACTTTC
NA	TRBV19	TRBJ2-7	TRBD1	CASSTPEGTGGLYEQYF	TGTGCCAGTAGTACGCCCGAAGGGACAGGGGGCTTGTACGAGCAGTACTTC
NA	TRBV4-3	TRBJ2-2	TRBD1	CASSQVGLGQGLGGELFF	TGCGCCAGCAGCCAAGTTGGTCTGGGACAGGGATTGGGCGGGGAGCTGTTTTTT
NA	TRBV9	TRBJ1-1	NA	CASSSSGLNTEAFF	TGTGCCAGCAGCTCAAGCGGGTTGAACACTGAAGCTTTCTTT
NA	TRBV11-3	TRBJ2-1	TRBD2	CASSIGGAYNEQFF	TGTGCCAGCAGCATCGGGGGGGCTTACAATGAGCAGTTCTTC
NA	TRBV18	TRBJ1-2	TRBD1	CASSPLQGPNYGYTF	TGTGCCAGCTCACCCTTACAGGGGCCTAACTATGGCTACACCTTC
NA	TRBV7-9	TRBJ1-5	NA	CASSGAPRQPQHF	TGTGCCAGCAGCGGAGCGCCGCGGCAGCCCCAGCATTTT
NA	TRBV7-9	TRBJ2-2	NA	CASSGRRTANTGELFF	TGTGCCAGCAGCGGCAGAAGGACAGCCAACACCGGGGAGCTGTTTTTT
few	TRBV9	TRBJ1-1	TRBD1	CASSSTGGYTEAFF	TGTGCCAGCAGCAGTACAGGGGGCTACACTGAAGCTTTCTTT
NA	TRBV9	TRBJ2-2	NA	CASSRPEWGGNTGELFF	TGTGCCAGCAGCCGACCCGAGTGGGGAGGGAACACCGGGGAGCTGTTTTTT
NA	TRBV2	TRBJ2-5	NA	CANNLQETQYF	TGTGCCAACAACCTCCAAGAGACCCAGTACTTC
NA	TRBV6-4	TRBJ2-3	TRBD2	CASSRTSGGTDTQYF	TGTGCCAGCAGCCGGACTAGCGGGGGAACAGATACGCAGTATTTT
NA	TRBV5-1	TRBJ1-3	NA	CASSSTARQARSGNTIYF	TGCGCCAGCAGCTCCACTGCCCGACAGGCTCGCTCTGGAAACACCATATATTTT
NA	TRBV11-2	TRBJ1-4	NA	CASTKNQGNGEKLFF	TGTGCCAGCACCAAGAACCAGGGGAATGGTGAAAAACTGTTTTTT
NA	TRBV28	TRBJ2-7	NA	CASARGGGAYYEQYF	TGTGCCAGCGCTAGAGGAGGGGGCGCTTACTACGAGCAGTACTTC
once	TRBV7-9	TRBJ1-4	TRBD1	CASSPTGGAANEKLFF	TGTGCCAGCAGCCCCACAGGGGGCGCGGCTAATGAAAAACTGTTTTTT
NA	TRBV29-1	TRBJ1-2	TRBD1	CSVDGTGGSSYGYTF	TGCAGCGTTGACGGGACAGGGGGGTCTTCCTATGGCTACACCTTC
NA	TRBV5-1	TRBJ2-2	TRBD1	CASRSGTGNTGELFF	TGCGCCAGCAGATCCGGGACAGGGAACACCGGGGAGCTGTTTTTT
NA	TRBV5-1	TRBJ2-7	NA	CASSLEGPGGEQYF	TGCGCCAGCAGCTTGGAAGGTCCTGGGGGGGAGCAGTACTTC
NA	TRBV5-1	TRBJ2-2	NA	CASSLGQSDTGELFF	TGCGCCAGCAGCTTGGGACAGTCAGACACCGGGGAGCTGTTTTTT
few	TRBV6-4	TRBJ2-3	TRBD1	CASSDGTGGTDTQYF	TGTGCCAGCAGTGACGGGACAGGGGGCACAGATACGCAGTATTTT
NA	TRBV5-6	TRBJ2-7	NA	CASSPWGRAAGEQYF	TGTGCCAGCAGCCCCTGGGGCAGGGCAGCCGGCGAGCAGTACTTC
NA	TRBV18	TRBJ2-7	TRBD1	CASSPTGGVEQYF	TGTGCCAGCTCACCGACAGGGGGAGTAGAGCAGTACTTC
NA	TRBV6-5	TRBJ2-2	TRBD2	CASSWREGHTGELFF	TGTGCCAGTTCCTGGCGGGAGGGCCACACCGGGGAGCTGTTTTTT
once	TRBV29-1	TRBJ2-7	TRBD1	CSVEYGTGHYEQYF	TGCAGCGTTGAATATGGGACAGGGCACTACGAGCAGTACTTC
NA	TRBV18	TRBJ1-4	TRBD1	CASSPPTGAEKLFF	TGTGCCAGCTCACCACCTACAGGGGCGGAAAAACTGTTTTTT
NA	TRBV6-1	TRBJ2-2	TRBD1	CASNGQVLNTGELFF	TGTGCCAGCAATGGACAGGTCCTCAACACCGGGGAGCTGTTTTTT
NA	TRBV4-2	TRBJ2-3	TRBD2	CASSQVLAGGTTDTQYF	TGTGCCAGCAGCCAAGTACTAGCGGGGGGAACCACAGATACGCAGTATTTT
once	TRBV29-1	TRBJ2-1	NA	CSAPRGGSNNEQFF	TGCAGCGCCCCCAGGGGCGGGAGTAACAATGAGCAGTTCTTC
NA	TRBV6-6	TRBJ1-3	NA	CASSGSPGNTIYF	TGTGCCAGCAGCGGGAGCCCTGGAAACACCATATATTTT
NA	TRBV7-2	TRBJ2-3	TRBD2	CASSVGGPPDTQYF	TGTGCCAGCTCAGTGGGAGGGCCCCCAGATACGCAGTATTTT
few	TRBV18	TRBJ1-4	TRBD1	CASSRSGTGTLANEKLFF	TGTGCCAGCTCACGGTCCGGGACAGGGACCCTGGCTAATGAAAAACTGTTTTTT
NA	TRBV19	TRBJ2-5	NA	CASSIGSKETQYF	TGTGCCAGTAGTATAGGCAGTAAAGAGACCCAGTACTTC
NA	TRBV15	TRBJ1-6	NA	CATSRDPTGRDSPLHF	TGTGCCACCAGCAGAGACCCGACAGGCCGGGATTCACCCCTCCACTTT
few	TRBV12-5	TRBJ1-2	NA	CASGQGSYGYTF	TGTGCTAGTGGTCAGGGCTCTTATGGCTACACCTTC
once	TRBV5-6	TRBJ2-7	NA	CASSNVDEQYF	TGTGCCAGCAGCAATGTCGACGAGCAGTACTTC
NA	TRBV27	TRBJ2-7	NA	CASVPTEGAYEQYF	TGTGCCAGCGTACCGACAGAGGGGGCCTACGAGCAGTACTTC
NA	TRBV6-5	TRBJ2-4	NA	CASSSPTKNIQYF	TGTGCCAGCAGTTCCCCTACCAAAAACATTCAGTACTTC
NA	TRBV7-6	TRBJ2-5	TRBD1	CAISQGAYETQYF	TGTGCCATCTCCCAGGGGGCGTATGAGACCCAGTACTTC
NA	TRBV2	TRBJ2-1	NA	CASNKESHNEQFF	TGTGCCAGCAATAAGGAGTCCCACAATGAGCAGTTCTTC
NA	TRBV5-1	TRBJ2-2	NA	CASSSTSPGELFF	TGCGCCAGCAGCTCCACTAGTCCCGGGGAGCTGTTTTTT
NA	TRBV27	TRBJ1-1	NA	CASSLRGHSMNTEAFF	TGTGCCAGCAGTTTAAGAGGTCACTCCATGAACACTGAAGCTTTCTTT
NA	TRBV27	TRBJ2-4	TRBD1	CASSPTPGGNIQYF	TGTGCCAGCAGTCCAACCCCAGGGGGAAACATTCAGTACTTC
NA	TRBV7-9	TRBJ2-5	TRBD1	CASSLAQGQQETQYF	TGTGCCAGCAGCTTAGCCCAGGGACAGCAAGAGACCCAGTACTTC